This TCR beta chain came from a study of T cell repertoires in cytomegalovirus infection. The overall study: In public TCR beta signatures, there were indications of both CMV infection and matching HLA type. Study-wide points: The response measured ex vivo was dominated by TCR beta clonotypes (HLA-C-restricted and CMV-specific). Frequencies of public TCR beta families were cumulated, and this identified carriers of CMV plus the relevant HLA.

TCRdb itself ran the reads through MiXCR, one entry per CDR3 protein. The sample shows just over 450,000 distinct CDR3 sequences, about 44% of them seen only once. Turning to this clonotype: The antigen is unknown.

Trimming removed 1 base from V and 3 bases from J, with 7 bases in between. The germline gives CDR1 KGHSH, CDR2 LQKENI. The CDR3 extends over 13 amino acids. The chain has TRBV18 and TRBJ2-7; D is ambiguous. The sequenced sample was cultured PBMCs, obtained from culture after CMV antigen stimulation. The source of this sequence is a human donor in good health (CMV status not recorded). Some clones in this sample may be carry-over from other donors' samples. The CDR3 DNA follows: TGTGCCAGCTCACCACGTTCATACTACGAGCAGTACTTC. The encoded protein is CASSPRSYYEQYF.